This TCR beta chain was sequenced in a study of response to subunit inactivated influenza vaccine. Study observations and caveats: It was the authors' suggestion that each seasonal influenza vaccination recruits few new T cells.

TCRdb independently ran MiXCR on the RT-PCR reads; one entry per CDR3 protein. The data contain some 520,000 distinct CDR3 sequences, about 17% of them singletons. In its sample, this clonotype was seen a few times. Its antigen remains unknown. Sequenced material: CD4+ T cells sorted from PBMCs, taken around 2 years after vaccination. This clonotype was obtained from a man between 50 and 75 years old who received an inactivated influenza vaccine.

The CDR3 is CASSLDVGNTEAFF. CDR3 coding DNA: TGTGCCAGCAGCTTAGATGTCGGCAACACTGAAGCTTTCTTT. The rearrangement links TRBV7-2 to TRBJ1-1; D ambiguous. Between the trimmed V and J ends, which lost 1 base and 2 bases, there was a span of 8 bases. Germline CDR1 reads SGHTA; CDR2 reads FQGNSA. The CDR3 contains 14 residues.